This TCR beta chain was recorded in a study of blood T cell repertoires in COVID-19. Study as a whole: Italy, Spain and the United States were the sources of the convalescent and acute COVID-19 samples.

In the study's own analysis: Estimates of nucleated cell counts were drawn from the amplification of reference gene primers. The repertoire was sequenced with immunoSEQ multiplex PCR; TCRdb's copy has only in-frame clones and lacks some. V, J and clone size were drawn from that table, and D and trimming were deduced from the DNA. Among tens of thousands of clones, roughly 87% were seen once, and the ten largest hold about 3%. The CDR3 totals 15 residues. J gave up 5 bases and V 1 base, and 6 bases lay outside the gene matches. Germline V lookup: CDR1 SQVTM, CDR2 ANQGSEA. The sequence was obtained from a woman aged 50 to 60 with active or convalescent COVID-19. This chain uses TRBV29-1 with TRBJ2-1; 9 bases are a match to TRBD2. Sample: peripheral blood. This CDR3 is CSVEGSLAGNNEQFF. Here the CDR3 DNA reads TGCAGCGTTGAAGGAAGTCTAGCGGGGAACAATGAGCAGTTCTTC.